These 29 T cell receptor beta chains originate from one sample sequenced in a study of blood T cell repertoires in COVID-19. Data came from immunoSEQ multiplex PCR; TCRdb stores just in-frame clones and leaves some out. In the table there are almost 250,000 clones, around 89% of which are singletons. Sequenced sample: PBMCs or T cells enriched from blood (not recorded which). The receptors originated from a woman aged 25 to 39 who had recovered from COVID-19.

This clone was recorded a few times. The chain recombines TRBV27 with TRBJ2-1; D gene unclear. The CDR3 contains 17 residues. The germline V gene encodes CDR1 MNHEY and CDR2 SMNVEV (reference sequence). The ends were cut back, 1 base at V and 1 base at J, with 14 bases in the middle. The CDR3 nucleotides read TGTGCCAGCAGTTTATTAACTACCTTAAAATCCTACAATGAGCAGTTCTTC. Amino acids: CASSLLTTLKSYNEQFF.

The chain carries TRBV27 and TRBJ2-1; 7 bases line up with TRBD2. CDR3 length equals 14 residues. Germline trimming cut 8 bases from V and 3 bases from J; bases unmatched to any gene: 7. Germline V gives CDR1 MNHEY, CDR2 SMNVEV (reference sequence). CDR3 sequence (DNA): TGTGCCAGCTGGAGGGAGGGCATCTACAATGAGCAGTTCTTC. Translating gives CASWREGIYNEQFF.

This chain joins TRBV7-2 and TRBJ1-2, with D tentatively TRBD1 (6 bases). V was pared by 1 base and J by 1 base, with 10 bases between. Germline V gene sequence: CDR1 SGHTA, CDR2 FQGNSA. The CDR3 loop spans 15 amino acids. CDR3 in DNA: TGTGCCAGCAGCTTAGGGACAGCCTTTAACTATGGCTACACCTTC. Its translation: CASSLGTAFNYGYTF.

This clone was counted once. The rearrangement joins TRBV28 to TRBJ1-4, with no clear D. CDR3 size: 12 residues. Germline V lookup: CDR1 MDHEN, CDR2 SYDVKM. Trimming took 3 bases from V and 7 from J, leaving 6 bases between them. CDR3 bases: TGTGCCAGCAGTTTGACAAGTGAAAAACTGTTTTTT. Protein product: CASSLTSEKLFF.

The chain links TRBV28 to TRBJ2-2; 8 bases fit TRBD1. The V and J ends lost 6 bases and 3 bases, in that order; junction bases with no gene match: 6. The CDR3 is made up of 15 amino acids. Germline CDR1 and CDR2: MDHEN and SYDVKM. CDR3 sequence reads: CASRRGQAYTGELFF. CDR3 bases: TGTGCCAGCAGACGGGGACAGGCTTACACCGGGGAGCTGTTTTTT.

The J gene is TRBJ1-1, the V gene TRBV27; D possibly corresponds to TRBD1 (5 bases). With 10 bases removed from V and 4 bases from J, the gap between germline ends came to 16 bases. CDR3 size: 13 residues. Germline-derived CDR1 and CDR2 are MNHEY and SMNVEV (reference sequence). CDR3 DNA: TGTGCCACGTACGGGGGGTGGAGCACTGAAGCTTTCTTT. It translates to CATYGGWSTEAFF.

This clone has only one observation. This rearrangement joins TRBV19 to TRBJ2-1, with 10 bases identical to TRBD2. The CDR3 runs to 16 residues. Trimming cost V 3 bases and J 0 bases; bases outside gene matches: 2. Germline V CDR1 and CDR2: LNHDA, SQIVND (reference sequence). This CDR3 reads CASSIPSGSSYNEQFF. As DNA, the CDR3 is TGTGCCAGTAGTATCCCTAGCGGGAGCTCCTACAATGAGCAGTTCTTC. The whole variable domain, filled in from reference TRBV19 and TRBJ2-1, reads DGGITQSPKYLFRKEGQNVTLSCEQNLNHDAMYWYRQDPGQGLRLIYYSQIVNDFQKGDIAEGYSVSREKKESFPLTVTSAQKNPTAFYLCASSIPSGSSYNEQFFGPGTRLTVL.

The V and J genes are TRBV28 and TRBJ1-5; unclear D gene. The germline CDR1 and CDR2 sequences are MDHEN and SYDVKM. This CDR3 has 16 amino acids. V lost 7 bases to trimming and J lost 4 bases, with 20 bases between them. In DNA form, the CDR3 reads TGTGCCAGCACCCCCCTGAGGGAAGGTCGGAATCAGCCCCAGCATTTT. Translated, it gives CASTPLREGRNQPQHF.

The rearrangement joins TRBV27 to TRBJ2-1; tentative D call: TRBD2 (6 bases). Germline V gene data show CDR1 as MNHEY and CDR2 as SMNVEV (reference sequence). Trimming took off 10 bases at V and 0 bases at J, with 13 bases between the two ends. This CDR3 is 14 amino acids long. The CDR3 DNA reads TGTGCCACCGTGCCTAGCGACTCCTACAATGAGCAGTTCTTC. Residues: CATVPSDSYNEQFF.

The genes are TRBV3-1 (or the pseudogene TRBV3-2) and TRBJ1-2; 7 bases agree with TRBD1. The CDR3 totals 11 residues. V gave up 11 bases and J gave up 8 bases; unmatched junction bases: 8. CDR1 and CDR2 (germline): LGHDT, YNNKEL (reference sequence). The CDR3 is CAARQGEGYTF. In DNA form, the CDR3 reads TGTGCCGCACGACAGGGAGAAGGCTACACCTTC.

The chain is built from TRBV7-3 and TRBJ2-1, with TRBD2 matching over 11 bases. CDR3 length: 18 residues. CDR1 is SGHTA, CDR2 FQGTGA, per germline. The V gene end was trimmed by 5 bases and the J gene end by 0 bases; junction bases not matched to a gene: 9. The CDR3 protein is CASSPSGLAENSYNEQFF. The CDR3 bases are TGTGCCAGCAGCCCATCGGGACTAGCGGAGAACTCCTACAATGAGCAGTTCTTC.

V gene TRBV28 combines with J gene TRBJ1-2, with D unresolved. V lost 4 bases, J lost 4 bases, and 7 bases lay in between. The CDR3 is made up of 12 amino acids. Germline CDR1 is MDHEN and CDR2 is SYDVKM. The CDR3 spells CASSSRPYGYTF. The CDR3 DNA reads as TGTGCCAGCAGTTCCAGGCCCTATGGCTACACCTTC.

The chain joins TRBV27 to TRBJ2-1; the D is unclear. Germline V gives CDR1 MNHEY, CDR2 SMNVEV (reference sequence). V was cut by 2 bases and J by 5 bases, with 7 bases left in between. The CDR3 contains 13 residues. The CDR3 DNA follows: TGTGCCAGCAGTTTAGCCCGCGACAATGAGCAGTTCTTC. Residues: CASSLARDNEQFF.

The chain recombines TRBV4-1 with TRBJ1-5, with 7 bases that match TRBD1. Germline CDR1 MGHRA, CDR2 YSYEKL. The CDR3 is made up of 16 amino acids. Germline trimming cut 0 bases from V and 5 bases from J; bases unmatched to any gene: 7. The CDR3 loop reads CASSQEPGQNYQPQHF. CDR3 in DNA: TGCGCCAGCAGCCAAGAGCCGGGACAGAACTATCAGCCCCAGCATTTT.

The gene calls are TRBV5-1 and TRBJ2-6; the D gene is possibly TRBD2 (5 bases). This CDR3 has 15 amino acids. The V and J ends lost 4 bases and 0 bases respectively, with 8 bases between them. Germline CDR1 SGHRS, CDR2 YFSETQ. The CDR3 region has the DNA TGCGCCAGCAGCCTGGCGGGCTCTGGGGCCAACGTCCTGACTTTC. Translation: CASSLAGSGANVLTF.

The rearrangement links TRBV5-1 to TRBJ2-4, with 9 nucleotides matching TRBD1. The germline gives CDR1 SGHRS, CDR2 YFSETQ. The CDR3 consists of 18 residues. J gave up 2 bases and V 3 bases, and 12 bases lay outside the gene matches. The CDR3 sequence is CASSSTVTGGFSKNIQYF. The CDR3 DNA reads as TGCGCCAGCAGCTCTACCGTAACAGGGGGCTTTTCCAAAAACATTCAGTACTTC.

The V and J genes are TRBV5-4 and TRBJ1-1, with a possible D match to TRBD1 (5 bases). Germline-derived CDR1 and CDR2 are SGHNT and YYREEE (reference sequence). This CDR3 comprises 15 residues. V lost 0 bases, J lost 4 bases, and 13 bases lay in between. The DNA of the CDR3 is TGTGCCAGCAGCTTGGCCCCCAGAAGGGGCACTGAAGCTTTCTTT. It yields the protein CASSLAPRRGTEAFF.

This chain links TRBV29-1 with TRBJ2-1; maybe TRBD1 (6 bases). CDR3 length: 13 amino acids. Trimming took off 7 bases at V and 5 bases at J, with 15 bases between the two ends. The germline V gene encodes CDR1 SQVTM and CDR2 ANQGSEA. DNA for the CDR3: TGCAGCGGGGGTAAGGGGGTTGACAATGAGCAGTTCTTC. Residues: CSGGKGVDNEQFF.

This sequence joins TRBV5-1 and TRBJ1-1, with D maybe TRBD1 (5 bases). The CDR3 length is 15 residues. Looked up from germline, CDR1 is SGHRS and CDR2 is YFSETQ. The germline V and J ends were trimmed by 4 bases and 4 bases, with 17 bases remaining between them. The CDR3: CASSQSNRGGTEAFF. CDR3 in DNA: TGCGCCAGCAGCCAATCTAATCGGGGGGGCACTGAAGCTTTCTTT.

V usage is TRBV28 and J usage is TRBJ1-1; 10 bases are a match to TRBD1. This CDR3 comprises 16 residues. Germline CDR1 MDHEN, CDR2 SYDVKM. The V and J ends lost 5 bases and 2 bases, in that order; junction bases with no gene match: 8. The chain's CDR3 is CASSTTGGKGNTEAFF. Written as DNA, the CDR3 is TGTGCCAGCAGTACGACAGGGGGCAAAGGAAACACTGAAGCTTTCTTT.

V is TRBV9 and J is TRBJ1-2; D gene uncertain. V lost 5 bases and J 4 bases, leaving 12 bases between the germline ends. Germline V CDR1 and CDR2: SGDLS, YYNGEE. This CDR3 region has 13 residues. CDR3 nucleotides: TGTGCCAGCAGGGCTTCCGGCGGCTATGGCTACACCTTC. Residues: CASRASGGYGYTF. Together with reference TRBV9 and TRBJ1-2, the CDR3 gives the full variable domain: DSGVTQTPKHLITATGQRVTLRCSPRSGDLSVYWYQQSLDQGLQFLIQYYNGEERAKGNILERFSAQQFPDLHSELNLSSLELGDSALYFCASRASGGYGYTFGSGTRLTVV.

This clone has at least ten counts. V usage is TRBV11-2 and J usage is TRBJ2-1; a possible D gene is TRBD2 (6 bases). Trimming left V 0 bases short and J 6 bases short, with 18 bases between. The CDR3 is 17 amino acids. The germline V gene encodes CDR1 SGHAT and CDR2 FQNNGV. The CDR3 sequence: CASSLDRAGRVPNEQFF. The CDR3 coding sequence is TGTGCCAGCAGCTTAGATCGTGCCGGGAGAGTCCCCAATGAGCAGTTCTTC.

This chain connects TRBV18 to TRBJ1-1; 12 nucleotides agree with TRBD1. The V gene end was trimmed by 3 bases and the J gene end by 1 base; junction bases not matched to a gene: 3. The CDR3 contains 16 residues. Germline values: CDR1 KGHSH, CDR2 LQKENI. This chain's CDR3 is CASSPGTGGANTEAFF. CDR3 coding DNA: TGTGCCAGCTCACCGGGGACAGGGGGCGCGAACACTGAAGCTTTCTTT.

The chain combines TRBV11-3 with TRBJ2-2; 9 bases map to TRBD2. This CDR3 region has 15 residues. Germline V CDR1 and CDR2: SGHNT, YENEEA. V shed 3 bases and J 1 base; nucleotides not matched to a gene: 0. The CDR3 is CASSFSGRNTGELFF. The CDR3 DNA follows: TGTGCCAGCAGCTTTAGCGGGAGGAACACCGGGGAGCTGTTTTTT.

The chain is built from TRBV10-2 and TRBJ2-7; D is unclear. Germline CDR1 WSHSY, CDR2 SAAADI. The CDR3 contains 14 residues. Deletions cut 6 bases from V and 0 bases from J, with 12 bases between. This CDR3 reads CASRDPGSSYEQYF. CDR3 DNA: TGCGCCAGCAGGGATCCCGGGTCCTCCTACGAGCAGTACTTC.

Comments on this clone: Germline and junction disagree at one end, which may indicate a read error. This chain joins TRBV7-8 and TRBJ2-7; 7 nucleotides agree with TRBD2. The CDR3 sequence is 13 residues long. Germline loops: CDR1 SGHVS, CDR2 FQNEAQ. CDR3 bases: TGTGCCAGCAGCTCCCCCGGTGGACTAGAATGGGACTTC. Its protein is CASSSPGGLEWDF.

This chain links TRBV3-1 (or the pseudogene TRBV3-2) with TRBJ1-6; 8 nucleotides align to TRBD1. Germline V CDR1 and CDR2: LGHDT, YNNKEL (reference sequence). The CDR3 spans 17 residues. The ends lost 6 bases at V and 0 bases at J; junction bases unmatched: 7. As DNA, the CDR3 is TGTGCCAGCAGTTGGACAGGGAACAGCTCCTATAATTCACCCCTCCACTTT. Its translation is CASSWTGNSSYNSPLHF.

V and J are TRBV6-5 and TRBJ1-4; unclear D gene. The CDR3 is made up of 13 amino acids. CDR1 is MNHEY and CDR2 is SVGAGI in the germline V gene. Trimming removed 11 bases from V and 4 bases from J, with 14 bases in between. The chain's CDR3 is CAASGLGNEKLFF. Written as DNA, the CDR3 is TGTGCCGCCTCCGGGTTGGGTAATGAAAAACTGTTTTTT.

CDR3 DNA: TGTGCCACCCGGGACAGGCTGATCAATCAGCCCCAGCATTTT. Amino acids: CATRDRLINQPQHF. The chain links TRBV15 to TRBJ1-5; 8 nucleotides line up with TRBD1. Germline-derived CDR1 and CDR2 are LNHNV and YYDKDF (reference sequence). The CDR3 extends over 14 amino acids. Trimming took 8 bases from V and 3 from J; bases not matched to a gene: 6.